This entry is about one T cell receptor (beta chain). Its antigen is unidentified. A much larger clone lies one base from this, so it may be a read error. The library came from three nested PCR rounds adapted from ARM-PCR protocols. MiXCR, run by TCRdb on the multiplex PCR reads, gives a single entry per CDR3 protein. This table has almost 75,000 distinct CDR3 sequences, roughly 75% appearing once. Germline values: CDR1 MGHRA, CDR2 YSYEKL. The CDR3 has 14 residues. The data originate from a study of tumor and adjacent non-tumor tissue in lung cancer. Across the whole study: The cohort had around eleven adenocarcinoma, 2 squamous cell and 1 small cell patients. Patients were aged 31 to 76, nine to eleven men and a handful of women, stage I to III. Findings and caveats of the study: Compared with tumor, normal lung showed significantly lower TCR diversity. Higher tumor TCR diversity was associated with shorter survival.

No cell sorting was done before RNA was extracted from the tissue. The normal lung tissue was taken more than 3 cm from the tumor edge. The receptor was derived from a woman between 45 and 60 years old with non-small cell lung cancer. This chain connects TRBV4-1 to TRBJ1-1; TRBD1 might be the D (5 bases). Sequences were obtained from distant non-tumor lung tissue. CDR3: CASSHPPPQGEALF. In nucleotides, the CDR3 is TGCGCCAGCAGCCACCCTCCCCCCCAGGGCGAGGCTCTCTTT.